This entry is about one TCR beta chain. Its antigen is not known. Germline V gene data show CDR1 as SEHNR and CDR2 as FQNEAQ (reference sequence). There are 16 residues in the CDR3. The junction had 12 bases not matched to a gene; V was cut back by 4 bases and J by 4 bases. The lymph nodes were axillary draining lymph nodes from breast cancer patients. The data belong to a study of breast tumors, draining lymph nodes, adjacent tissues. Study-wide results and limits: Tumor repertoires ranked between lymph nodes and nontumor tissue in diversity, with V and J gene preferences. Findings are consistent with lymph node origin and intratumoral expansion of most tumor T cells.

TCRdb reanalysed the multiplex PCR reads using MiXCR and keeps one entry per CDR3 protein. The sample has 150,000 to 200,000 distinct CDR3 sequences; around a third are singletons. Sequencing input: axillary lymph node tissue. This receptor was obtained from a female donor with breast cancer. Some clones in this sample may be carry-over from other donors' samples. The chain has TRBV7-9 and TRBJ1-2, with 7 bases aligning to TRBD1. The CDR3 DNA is TGTGCCAGCAGCTCCCTGGACGGGACAGAACTCTATGGCTACACCTTC. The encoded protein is CASSSLDGTELYGYTF.